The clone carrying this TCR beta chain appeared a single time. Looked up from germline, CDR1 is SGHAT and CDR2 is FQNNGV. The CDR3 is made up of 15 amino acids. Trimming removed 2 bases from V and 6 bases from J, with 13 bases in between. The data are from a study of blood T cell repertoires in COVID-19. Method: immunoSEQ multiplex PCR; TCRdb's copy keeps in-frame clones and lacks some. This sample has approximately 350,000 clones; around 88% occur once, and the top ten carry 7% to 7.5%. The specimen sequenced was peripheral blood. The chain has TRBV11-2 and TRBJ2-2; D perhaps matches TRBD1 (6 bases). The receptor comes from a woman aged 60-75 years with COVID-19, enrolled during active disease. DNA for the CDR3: TGTGCCAGCAGCTTACAGACAGGCGGTGCCGGGGAGCTGTTTTTT. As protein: CASSLQTGGAGELFF.